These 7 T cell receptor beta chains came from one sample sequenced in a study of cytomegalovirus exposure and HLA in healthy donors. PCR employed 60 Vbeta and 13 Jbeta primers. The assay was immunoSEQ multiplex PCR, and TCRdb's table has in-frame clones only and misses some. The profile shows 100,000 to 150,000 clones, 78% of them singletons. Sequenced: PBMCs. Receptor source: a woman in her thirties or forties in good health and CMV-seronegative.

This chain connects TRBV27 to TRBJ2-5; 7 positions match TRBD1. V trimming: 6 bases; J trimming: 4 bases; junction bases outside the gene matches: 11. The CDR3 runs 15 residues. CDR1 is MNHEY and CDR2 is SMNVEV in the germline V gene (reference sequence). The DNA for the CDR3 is TGTGCCAGCAGGCTAACGACAGGGAGTCGAGAGACCCAGTACTTC. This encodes CASRLTTGSRETQYF.

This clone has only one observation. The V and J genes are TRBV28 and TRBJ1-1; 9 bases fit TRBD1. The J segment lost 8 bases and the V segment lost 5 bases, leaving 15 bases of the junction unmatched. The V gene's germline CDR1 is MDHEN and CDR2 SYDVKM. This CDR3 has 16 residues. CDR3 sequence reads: CASSPRPGQGSFEAFF. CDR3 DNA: TGTGCCAGCAGTCCTAGGCCGGGACAGGGCTCTTTCGAAGCTTTCTTT.

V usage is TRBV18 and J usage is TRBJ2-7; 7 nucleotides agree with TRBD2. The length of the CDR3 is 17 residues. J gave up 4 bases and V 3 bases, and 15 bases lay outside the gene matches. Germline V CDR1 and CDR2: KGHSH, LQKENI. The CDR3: CASSPNSLVGGSYEQYF. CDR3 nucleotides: TGTGCCAGCTCACCGAATTCCCTAGTGGGAGGGTCGTACGAGCAGTACTTC.

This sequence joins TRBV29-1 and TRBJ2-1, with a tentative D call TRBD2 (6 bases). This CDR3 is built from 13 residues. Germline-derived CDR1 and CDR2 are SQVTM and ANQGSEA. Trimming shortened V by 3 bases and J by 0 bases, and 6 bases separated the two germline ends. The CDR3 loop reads CSVEGGSYNEQFF. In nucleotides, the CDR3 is TGCAGCGTTGAGGGGGGCTCCTACAATGAGCAGTTCTTC.

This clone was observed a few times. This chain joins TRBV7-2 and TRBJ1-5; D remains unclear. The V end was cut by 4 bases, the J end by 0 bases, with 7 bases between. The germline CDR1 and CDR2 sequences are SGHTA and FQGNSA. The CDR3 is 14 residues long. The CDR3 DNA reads TGTGCCAGCAGCTCGCGGGGTAGCAATCAGCCCCAGCATTTT. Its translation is CASSSRGSNQPQHF.

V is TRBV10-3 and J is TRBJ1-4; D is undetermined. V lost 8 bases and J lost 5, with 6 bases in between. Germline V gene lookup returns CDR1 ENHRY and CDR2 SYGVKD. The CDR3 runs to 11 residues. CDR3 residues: CAIGDNEKLFF. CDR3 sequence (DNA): TGTGCCATCGGAGACAATGAAAAACTGTTTTTT.

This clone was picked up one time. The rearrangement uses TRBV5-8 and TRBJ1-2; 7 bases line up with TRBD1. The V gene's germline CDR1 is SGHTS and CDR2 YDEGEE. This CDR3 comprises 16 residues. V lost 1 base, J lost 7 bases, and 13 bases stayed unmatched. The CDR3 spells CASSLWDSTSSGGYTF. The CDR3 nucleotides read TGTGCCAGCAGCTTGTGGGACAGCACCTCGTCGGGTGGCTACACCTTC. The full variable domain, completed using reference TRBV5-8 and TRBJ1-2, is EAGVTQSPTHLIKTRGQQATLRCSPISGHTSVYWYQQALGLGLQFLLWYDEGEERNRGNFPPRFSGRQFPNYSSELNVNALELEDSALYLCASSLWDSTSSGGYTFGSGTRLTVV.